The text below deals with one TCR beta chain. This clonotype showed up just a few times. What this receptor recognizes is not known. The input lacks base qualities; no much larger clone sits a single base away. For oncotyping and quantification of minimal residual disease, T-ALL samples were taken at diagnosis from children and adults treated according to protocol. This sample was included in a study of RUNX1 and TCR beta rearrangement in T-cell leukemia (dated by TCRdb to about 2020). Concerning the study at large: The comparison of TCR beta rearrangements and CDR3 junctions set some 14 T-ALLs carrying mono-allelic acquired RUNX1 mutations against 10 to 11 T-ALLs that were RUNX1 wildtype. Every RUNX1 mutation in the mutated group was heterozygous, with 10 to 11 located in the Runt homology domain and three in the transactivation domain. RUNX1 wildtype T-ALLs were matched for an immature maturation arrest stage, defined by absent cytoplasmic or surface TCR beta protein. RUNX1 wildtype T-ALLs were selected to carry at least incomplete clonal TCR beta rearrangements, enabling D1 versus D2 segment comparison. More diverse maturation arrest stages were spanned by RUNX1-mutated T-ALLs, including cases arrested before the onset of TCR beta rearrangement. TCR beta rearrangements in human T-ALL were analyzed for comparison with results obtained from a Runx1 knockout mouse model. RUNX1 mutation status of the T-ALL cases had been determined in an earlier study. GRAALL-2003 and GRAALL-2005 were the multicentric trials. Genescan analysis following EuroClonality multiplex PCR on genomic DNA was used to assess TCR rearrangements.

Results the study describes overall, beyond this receptor: Too few clonal rearrangements were available to evaluate TCR beta CDR3 length or D segment truncation in T-ALLs. No significant difference in TCR beta D1 segment usage was found between RUNX1-mutated (roughly 83%) and wildtype (approximately 61%) T-ALL clonal rearrangements. A smaller share of RUNX1-mutated T-ALLs had clonal TCR beta rearrangements (around 60%) than has been reported for T-ALL in general (over 80%). TCR beta J1 cluster usage was similar between RUNX1-mutated and wildtype T-ALLs, with no significant difference.

Libraries were constructed by PCR. The sequencing machine was an Illumina MiSeq. Characterization of TCR beta DJ and VDJ rearrangements was performed by next generation amplicon sequencing. The paper's processing steps were these. The Vidjil software was applied to the amplicon sequencing data to identify clonal TCR beta rearrangements. TCR beta rearrangement characteristics were compared between RUNX1-mutated and wildtype groups using two-tailed Fisher exact tests. TCRdb itself trimmed the public reads at Q25 with fastp, ran MiXCR and retained productive beta chains. Identical CDR3 proteins give one entry, which carries the most common genes and DNA. TCRdb, rather than the study authors, made the V and J calls. The sample table lists approximately 400 distinct CDR3 sequences, 18% of them with a count of one. The ten most abundant clones make up roughly 27% of the sample. CDR1 and CDR2 are drawn from the germline V gene: MGHRA, YSYEKL. V loses 3 bases at its end and J loses 4 bases; junction bases beyond the gene matches: 12. The CDR3 starts with the cysteine, ends with the phenylalanine, and has 17 residues. Solely the CDR3 DNA is kept, with 51 bases framed from the first base.

Material for sequencing was blood. The chain links TRBV4-1 with TRBJ1-1; TRBD1 lines up with 9 middle nucleotides. The sequence came from a male donor with T-cell acute lymphoblastic leukemia. The DNA reads as follows: TGCGCCAGCAGCCATAGACGGACAGGGGAAACCGCCACTGAAGCTTTCTTT. This sequence encodes CASSHRRTGETATEAFF.